This TCR beta chain was captured in a study of molecular identifiers for immune sequencing clone quantification. Naive CD8 T cells were picked out by sorting for CD8+CD4-CCR7+CD45RA+. TCRdb redid the calling of the PCR reads with MiXCR, one entry per CDR3 protein. The table has nearly 20,000 distinct CDR3 sequences, 21% seen once. V was trimmed by 7 bases and J by 5 bases, leaving 14 bases between them. The CDR3 spans 13 residues. Looked up from germline, CDR1 is MNHEY and CDR2 is SVGAGI. By its share, this clonotype is medium-sized. This sequence originates from a human donor in good health. Some libraries in this study had Jurkat cell RNA spiked in. The chain carries TRBV6-5 and TRBJ1-2, with a weak D call TRBD1 (5 bases). The sample consisted of naive CD8+ T cells from blood, with Jurkat cell RNA spiked in. Indicated subset: FACS-sorted CD8+CD4-CCR7+CD45RA+ naive T cells. The CDR3 loop is CASKYRGGYGYTF. In nucleotides, the CDR3 is TGTGCCAGCAAATATAGGGGCGGTTATGGCTACACCTTC.